One and the same sample provided the 32 T cell receptor beta chains below, sequenced in a study of human T cells and chemical hapten exposure. Time point in this sample: patch test 1, 2 weeks after DPC sensitization. Treatment of the sample: therapeutic diphenylcyclopropenone sensitization with weekly scalp DPC. TCRdb used MiXCR to reprocess the RACE reads, holding one entry per CDR3 protein. The table includes some 350,000 distinct CDR3 sequences, approximately 6.3% detected once. The sample here was whole blood, taken in connection with sensitization to the hapten diphenylcyclopropenone (DPC). Source of these receptors: a woman between 18 and 29 years old with alopecia areata. Some clones in this sample may be carry-over from other donors' samples.

In its sample, this clonotype was seen many times. The rearrangement uses TRBV4-2 and TRBJ2-4; 12 nucleotides line up with TRBD2. The ends lost 0 bases at V and 1 base at J; junction bases unmatched: 10. Germline loops: CDR1 LGHNA, CDR2 YNFKEQ. CDR3 length: 20 amino acids. The CDR3 nucleotides read TGTGCCAGCAGCCAAGAAACTAGCGGGGGGATCGTGTTGGCCAAAAACATTCAGTACTTC. Translation gives CASSQETSGGIVLAKNIQYF.

This chain joins TRBV6-2 or TRBV6-3 and TRBJ1-5; the D is unclear. Germline-derived CDR1 and CDR2 are MNHEY and SVGEGT. Trimming stripped 2 bases from V and 7 bases from J, with 12 bases between. CDR3 length: 14 amino acids. As DNA, the CDR3 is TGTGCCAGCAGTTACAATGGACCGGAGCAGCCCCAGCATTTT. Its protein product is CASSYNGPEQPQHF.

This clonotype was counted between two and nine times. The rearrangement links TRBV20-1 to TRBJ2-3; no firm D call. The germline gives CDR1 DFQATT, CDR2 SNEGSKA (reference sequence). V gave up 1 base and J gave up 2 bases, with 7 bases separating them. This CDR3 region has 13 residues. The CDR3 reads CSARVGYTDTQYF. The CDR3 coding sequence is TGCAGTGCTAGAGTAGGTTACACAGATACGCAGTATTTT.

This clonotype was detected many times. V and J are TRBV5-1 and TRBJ1-1; D remains ambiguous. Deletions cut 0 bases from V and 6 bases from J, with 3 bases between. The length of the CDR3 is 11 residues. Germline CDR1 and CDR2: SGHRS and YFSETQ. CDR3 nucleotide sequence: TGCGCCAGCAGCTTGGGGGCTGAAGCTTTCTTT. Its protein is CASSLGAEAFF.

The chain is built from TRBV6-2 or TRBV6-3 and TRBJ2-2, with D tentatively TRBD2 (6 bases). The CDR3 has 13 amino acids. Trimming stripped 5 bases from V and 7 bases from J, with 11 bases between. Germline V CDR1 and CDR2: MNHEY, SVGEGT. Written as DNA, the CDR3 is TGTGCCAGCAGTCCGGGACTCTTCGGGGAGCTGTTTTTT. Translating gives CASSPGLFGELFF.

In its sample, this clonotype was seen a few times. The chain couples TRBV28 to TRBJ1-4; D is ambiguous. Germline values: CDR1 MDHEN, CDR2 SYDVKM. The CDR3 loop spans 11 amino acids. The V gene lost 4 bases and the J gene lost 13 bases, with 10 bases spanning the gap. CDR3 sequence reads: CASSSTRGLFF. The CDR3 nucleotides are TGTGCCAGCAGTTCCACCCGGGGACTGTTTTTT.

This clonotype was seen at least ten times. This chain joins TRBV25-1 and TRBJ1-3; unclear D gene. This CDR3 comprises 14 residues. The V and J ends lost 11 bases and 0 bases respectively, with 14 bases between them. CDR1 is MGHDK and CDR2 is SYGVNS in the germline V gene. This chain's CDR3 is CAGFDPCSGNTIYF. The CDR3 coding sequence is TGTGCCGGATTTGACCCATGCTCTGGAAACACCATATATTTT.

The chain has TRBV5-4 and TRBJ1-1, with D hard to call. Between the trimmed V and J ends, which lost 0 bases and 5 bases, there was a span of 8 bases. This CDR3 contains 13 residues. Germline-derived CDR1 and CDR2 are SGHNT and YYREEE (reference sequence). The CDR3 is CASSLGYRTEAFF. The CDR3 region has the DNA TGTGCCAGCAGCTTGGGATATCGAACTGAAGCTTTCTTT.

This clonotype was found a few times. The V call is TRBV4-1, the J call TRBJ1-1, with D unresolved. Trimming shortened V by 0 bases and J by 5 bases, and 13 bases separated the two germline ends. The CDR3 has 15 residues. Germline V gene sequence: CDR1 MGHRA, CDR2 YSYEKL. The CDR3, as DNA: TGCGCCAGCAGCCAAGATCCCGGGGATCGGACTGAAGCTTTCTTT. It encodes CASSQDPGDRTEAFF.

This clonotype showed up just a few times. The chain joins TRBV7-2 to TRBJ1-4; 7 positions agree with TRBD1. CDR3 length: 14 residues. With 2 bases clipped from V and 10 bases from J, the junction kept 7 bases outside the gene matches. Per germline, CDR1 SGHTA and CDR2 FQGNSA. CDR3 loop: CASSLPGTVGKLFF. The CDR3 nucleotides read TGTGCCAGCAGCTTACCTGGGACAGTGGGAAAACTGTTTTTT.

This clonotype was observed many times. Here the CDR3 DNA reads TGTGCCAGCAGCTTAAGGGGGTCCTCCTACAATGAGCAGTTCTTC. Translation: CASSLRGSSYNEQFF. The V gene is TRBV7-6, the J gene TRBJ2-1; a possible D gene is TRBD1 (6 bases). CDR1 is SGHVS, CDR2 FNYEAQ, per germline. Trimming stripped 2 bases from V and 0 bases from J, with 8 bases between. This CDR3 comprises 15 residues.

At least ten counts were recorded for this clonotype. The V and J genes are TRBV4-1 and TRBJ2-3, with D possibly called TRBD1 or TRBD2 (5 bases each). Germline CDR1 MGHRA, CDR2 YSYEKL. Trimming left V 5 bases short and J 0 bases short, with 12 bases between. The CDR3 sequence is 15 residues long. The CDR3 sequence is CASSLGPTSTDTQYF. The DNA of the CDR3 is TGCGCCAGCAGCTTGGGACCCACTAGCACAGATACGCAGTATTTT.

This clonotype appeared many times. The chain couples TRBV7-3 to TRBJ2-1, with D possibly being TRBD1 (6 bases). Between the trimmed V and J ends, which lost 6 bases and 9 bases, there was a span of 21 bases. The CDR3 is 15 residues long. Germline V lookup: CDR1 SGHTA, CDR2 FQGTGA. In nucleotides, the CDR3 is TGTGCCAGCAGTAACTCGACAGGTTGGGATGGTGAGCAGTTCTTC. Residues: CASSNSTGWDGEQFF. Combining the CDR3 with reference TRBV7-3 and TRBJ2-1 gives the whole variable domain GAGVSQTPSNKVTEKGKYVELRCDPISGHTALYWYRQSLGQGPEFLIYFQGTGAADDSGLPNDRFFAVRPEGSVSTLKIQRTERGDSAVYLCASSNSTGWDGEQFFGPGTRLTVL.

In its sample, this clonotype was seen many times. The chain carries TRBV12-3 or TRBV12-4 and TRBJ2-1, with unresolved D. V lost 3 bases and J 12 bases, leaving 9 bases between the germline ends. The CDR3 runs 11 residues. In DNA form, the CDR3 reads TGTGCCAGCAGTTTGAAGGAGCGGCAGTTCTTC. As protein: CASSLKERQFF.

This rearrangement joins TRBV12-3 or TRBV12-4 to TRBJ2-1, with D unclear. Trimming took 5 bases from V and 9 from J, leaving 17 bases between them. The CDR3 totals 14 residues. CDR3 DNA: TGTGCCAGCAGTCCCGTTCGCTTGAGGAGTGAGCAGTTCTTC. This gives the protein CASSPVRLRSEQFF.

This CDR3 reads CASSNWDRHSEAFF. CDR3 nucleotides: TGTGCCAGCAGTAACTGGGACAGGCATTCTGAAGCTTTCTTT. The chain has TRBV7-9 and TRBJ1-1; 8 positions agree with TRBD1. Germline V gene sequence: CDR1 SEHNR, CDR2 FQNEAQ (reference sequence). V shed 6 bases and J 6 bases; nucleotides not matched to a gene: 9. The CDR3 is 14 residues long.

Many counts were recorded for this clonotype. The chain recombines TRBV6-1 with TRBJ1-2, with 10 positions matching TRBD1. Germline loops: CDR1 MNHNS, CDR2 SASEGT. CDR3 size: 18 residues. V lost 6 bases to trimming and J lost 8 bases; unmatched junction nucleotides: 21. CDR3 loop: CASSRMGPGQGKGVGYTF. The CDR3 coding sequence is TGTGCCAGCAGCCGTATGGGACCGGGACAGGGGAAGGGCGTAGGCTACACCTTC.

The genes are TRBV11-2 and TRBJ1-4, with D perhaps TRBD1 (5 bases). The CDR3 runs 13 residues. Deletions cut 3 bases from V and 8 bases from J, with 10 bases between. CDR1 is SGHAT, CDR2 FQNNGV, per germline. CDR3 loop: CASSLSRVEKLFF. The CDR3 DNA sequence: TGTGCCAGCAGCTTGAGCAGGGTCGAAAAACTGTTTTTT.

The rearrangement uses TRBV3-1 and TRBJ1-1, with no clear D. Germline CDR1 reads LGHDT; CDR2 reads YNNKEL (reference sequence). The length of the CDR3 is 14 residues. V was clipped by 4 bases and J by 0 bases, with 9 bases between them. CDR3: CASSPRPLNTEAFF. CDR3 nucleotides: TGTGCCAGCAGCCCCAGACCGTTGAACACTGAAGCTTTCTTT.

V is TRBV3-1 and J is TRBJ2-1, with unresolved D. The germline V gene encodes CDR1 LGHDT and CDR2 YNNKEL (reference sequence). The CDR3 is 14 amino acids. V was shortened by 0 bases and J by 9 bases, with 12 bases between the two germline ends. In DNA form, the CDR3 reads TGTGCCAGCAGCCAAGATCACTGGGGAACTGAGCAGTTCTTC. Amino acid sequence: CASSQDHWGTEQFF.

This clonotype has a count of ten or more. The chain couples TRBV6-5 to TRBJ1-2; D remains ambiguous. The CDR3 runs 12 residues. Trimming shortened V by 11 bases and J by 0 bases, and 10 bases separated the two germline ends. Germline values: CDR1 MNHEY, CDR2 SVGAGI. CDR3 in DNA: TGTGCCGCCACAGCTCCTAACTATGGCTACACCTTC. Translated: CAATAPNYGYTF.

This clonotype showed up many times. The chain links TRBV2 to TRBJ2-2, with 9 bases lining up with TRBD2. The length of the CDR3 is 16 residues. CDR1 and CDR2 from the germline V gene are SNHLY and FYNNEI. Trimming cost V 3 bases and J 2 bases; bases outside gene matches: 4. CDR3 sequence (DNA): TGTGCCAGCAGTGAGATAGCGGGGGCCAACACCGGGGAGCTGTTTTTT. This codes for CASSEIAGANTGELFF.

This clonotype was seen only a few times. The chain recombines TRBV3-1 with TRBJ2-7, with 10 nucleotides matching TRBD2. Germline values: CDR1 LGHDT, CDR2 YNNKEL (reference sequence). The V and J ends lost 8 bases and 4 bases, in that order; junction bases with no gene match: 14. The CDR3 totals 16 residues. The CDR3 region is CASGPYHSGGPYEQYF. In nucleotides, the CDR3 is TGTGCCAGCGGACCGTACCATAGCGGGGGGCCTTACGAGCAGTACTTC.

The sample holds many counts of this clonotype. The CDR3 nucleotides read TGTGCCAGCAGTCCGTCCGGTGAAGCTTTCTTT. Translating gives CASSPSGEAFF. This chain connects TRBV28 to TRBJ1-1; D unresolved. This CDR3 contains 11 residues. Trimming removed 5 bases from V and 7 bases from J, with 8 bases in between. Germline-derived CDR1 and CDR2 are MDHEN and SYDVKM.

The chain is built from TRBV6-1 and TRBJ1-1; no clear D. V shed 7 bases and J shed 7 bases, with 13 bases lying between them. The CDR3 sequence is 12 residues long. The germline V gene encodes CDR1 MNHNS and CDR2 SASEGT. In DNA form, the CDR3 reads TGTGCCAGCACTAGACGGCCCTTTGAAGCTTTCTTT. It specifies CASTRRPFEAFF.

Ten or more counts support this clonotype. The chain joins TRBV20-1 to TRBJ2-1, with 9 bases identical to TRBD2. Germline V gene sequence: CDR1 DFQATT, CDR2 SNEGSKA (reference sequence). CDR3 length equals 13 residues. After removal of 6 bases from V and 3 bases from J, the junction contained 3 bases not matched to a gene. CDR3 sequence (DNA): TGCAGTGCGCAGCGGGGGGTCTACAATGAGCAGTTCTTC. This translates into CSAQRGVYNEQFF.

This clonotype was counted a few times. This chain connects TRBV5-1 to TRBJ2-1; D is possibly TRBD1 or TRBD2 (7 bases each). CDR3 size: 16 residues. Germline CDR1 reads SGHRS; CDR2 reads YFSETQ. Trimming stripped 7 bases from V and 7 bases from J, with 24 bases between. The CDR3 sequence: CASFPTGRALRNEQFF. CDR3 nucleotide sequence: TGCGCCAGCTTCCCGACAGGGAGGGCACTAAGGAATGAGCAGTTCTTC.

V gene TRBV5-1 combines with J gene TRBJ2-7; 8 bases align to TRBD2. Losses at the gene ends were 6 bases for V and 2 bases for J; bases not matched to a gene: 10. CDR1 and CDR2 (germline): SGHRS, YFSETQ. The CDR3 is made up of 15 amino acids. CDR3 amino acids: CASTATQRGTYEQYF. The CDR3 region has the DNA TGCGCCAGCACCGCCACACAGCGGGGGACCTACGAGCAGTACTTC.

This clonotype has ten or more counts. The chain employs TRBV3-1 and TRBJ2-5; D call uncertain. This CDR3 has 13 amino acids. Per the germline V gene, CDR1 is LGHDT and CDR2 is YNNKEL (reference sequence). The V gene lost 1 base and the J gene lost 2 bases, with 5 bases spanning the gap. CDR3: CASSQVGQETQYF. The CDR3 region has the DNA TGTGCCAGCAGCCAAGTTGGGCAAGAGACCCAGTACTTC.

In this sample, this clonotype turned up a few times. The V gene is TRBV12-3 or TRBV12-4, the J gene TRBJ1-5, with TRBD1 matching 11 bases. There are 16 residues in the CDR3. The J segment lost 6 bases and the V segment lost 6 bases, leaving 10 bases of the junction unmatched. The CDR3 reads CASRDPGTGGIQPQHF. CDR3 nucleotide sequence: TGTGCCAGCAGAGACCCCGGGACAGGGGGTATTCAGCCCCAGCATTTT.

Details on this clonotype: A single base separates this from a much larger clone, so it may be a read error. The V call is TRBV20-1, the J call TRBJ2-3, with D perhaps TRBD2 (6 bases). Trimming shortened V by 6 bases and J by 2 bases, and 21 bases separated the two germline ends. Germline lookup yields CDR1 DFQATT and CDR2 SNEGSKA (reference sequence). CDR3 size: 16 residues. DNA of the CDR3: TGCAGTGCCCGAAATCGCGGAGGGGCGGACACAGATACGCAGTATTTT. Protein product: CSARNRGGADTDTQYF.

V is TRBV29-1 and J is TRBJ1-5, with TRBD1 matching 9 bases. This CDR3 has 13 residues. The V gene end was trimmed by 5 bases and the J gene end by 7 bases; junction bases not matched to a gene: 6. Germline V gene data show CDR1 as SQVTM and CDR2 as ANQGSEA. CDR3 amino acids: CSVLTGGRQPQHF. CDR3 nucleotide sequence: TGCAGCGTTTTAACAGGGGGCAGGCAGCCCCAGCATTTT.